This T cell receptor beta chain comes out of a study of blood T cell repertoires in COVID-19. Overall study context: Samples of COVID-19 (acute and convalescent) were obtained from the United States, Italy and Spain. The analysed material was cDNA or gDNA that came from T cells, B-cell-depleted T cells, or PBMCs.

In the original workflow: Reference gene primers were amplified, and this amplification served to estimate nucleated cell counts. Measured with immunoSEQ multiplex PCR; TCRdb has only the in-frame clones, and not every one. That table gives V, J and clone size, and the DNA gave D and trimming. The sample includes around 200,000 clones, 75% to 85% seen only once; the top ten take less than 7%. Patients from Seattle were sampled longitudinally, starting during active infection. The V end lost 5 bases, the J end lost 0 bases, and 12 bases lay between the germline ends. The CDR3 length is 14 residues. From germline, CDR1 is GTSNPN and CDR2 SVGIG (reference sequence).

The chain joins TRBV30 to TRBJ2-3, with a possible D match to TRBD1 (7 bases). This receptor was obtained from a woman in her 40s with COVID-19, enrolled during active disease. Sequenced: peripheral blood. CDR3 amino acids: CAWQQGTSTDTQYF. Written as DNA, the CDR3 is TGTGCCTGGCAACAGGGGACTAGCACAGATACGCAGTATTTT.